This T cell receptor (beta chain) is drawn from a study of shared clonotypes between healthy human individuals (dated by TCRdb to the early 2020s). Background for the entire study: The cohort comprised two women and three men aged 18 to 49 years. To increase sequencing depth and limit assay-specific biases, different laboratories used diverse techniques to prepare libraries and sequence TCR repertoires. Blood TCR repertoires of four to six healthy adults were deeply sequenced to estimate repertoire size and the extent of clonotype sharing between individuals. For each donor, three plates each were used for CD4 naive and CD4 memory, two plates were used for CD8 naive, and one plate was used for CD8 memory. Per donor, leukapheresis produced somewhere between about 0.8 and 9.5 billion PBMCs.

What the study reported, not specific to this receptor: Compared with non-shared clonotypes, the clonotypes found in all four sorted-subset donors had higher generation probabilities. Sampling was limited to blood, and TCR repertoires in tissue likely differ from TCR repertoires in blood. Based on pairwise subsampling, the degree of clonotype sharing among donors was expected to be affected by sequencing depth. The small number of donors limited the genetic and exposure-history diversity represented. When a handful of donors were compared, the shared fraction of clonotypes was around 4.6% for naive CD4, approximately 3.5% for naive CD8, about 2.5% for memory CD4, and 0.4% for memory CD8. Larger estimated clonotype richness was generally found for naive subsets than for memory subsets. Incomplete sequencing was indicated by rarefaction of sorted-subset datasets, despite the large sequencing depth.

A note on this clone: Its antigen is currently not known. No base-level quality is on record; no much larger clone is a single base apart.

Donors were healthy HIV-negative adults with no recently reported acute infections or vaccinations. Only Caucasian adults living in Nashville, Tennessee, USA were represented among the donors. CD4+ T cells were enriched through magnetic negative selection, after which naive cells were positively selected on CD45RA and the remaining negative fraction served as the memory subset. Blood was obtained by leukapheresis, after which PBMCs were separated by Ficoll-Histopaque density gradient centrifugation and cryopreserved in liquid nitrogen vapor phase. Analytical flow cytometry was used to check the purity and quantity of each magnetically sorted T cell population. Genomic DNA was isolated from every sorted fraction and measured by UV absorbance on a Nanodrop 2000c. TCR CDR3 regions were amplified from genomic DNA by multiplex PCR using the deep immunoSEQ assay. Extracted genomic DNA from each cell subset was spread evenly across all wells of several immunoSEQ 96-well plates, with each plate serving as a replicate. Each replicate PCR for sorted subsets received 150 to 250 ng genomic DNA, equal to roughly 30,000 T cell genomes. Purified libraries were measured with a Qubit 3.0 fluorometer, size-checked on a Bioanalyzer 2100, and measured again with the KAPA Library Quantification kit. Every immunoSEQ 96-well plate was sequenced on a dedicated single-read 150-cycle Illumina NextSeq 550 flow cell. On the authors' methods: Because the immunoSEQ output included only junctional sequences and no quality scores, the filtering could not be the same as the filtering used for full-length reads. To assign V/J genes and CDR3, sequences were annotated against IMGT germline references using PyIR, a Python wrapper for IgBLAST v1.9. Reads were removed for weak V/J assignments (E-value above 1e-6), missing CDR3, stop codons, out-of-frame junctions, or ambiguous translated residues. V3J clonotypes were defined by identical inferred V gene, J gene, and CDR3 amino acid sequence. To compute the percentage overlap between repertoires, the number of shared unique clonotypes was divided by the size of the smaller repertoire. Repertoire richness was assessed with RTK rarefaction, the Chao1 estimator, and Recon v2.1 estimates of unobserved clonotypes. For all TCRbeta clonotypes obtained by the gDNA method from several donors, generation probabilities were computed with OLGA. The table comes from immuneACCESS by way of TCRdb, which keeps in-frame sequences with V and J called. Part of the clones is missing from these tables; in studies checked, under half for an unresolved V gene and the rest for unknown reasons. Clone size and the V and J calls come from that table; the DNA yielded D and trimming. This sample holds 1,400,000 or so clones; around 98.5% were observed only once. The ten largest clones capture over 0.3% of the sample.

As encoded in the germline V gene, CDR1 is MDHEN while CDR2 is SYDVKM. V sheds 3 bases and J sheds 8 bases, leaving 10 bases between their ends. The CDR3 measures 13 amino acids from cysteine to phenylalanine. Only the CDR3 part of the read is kept: 39 bases, read in frame from the first base. The chain couples TRBV28 to TRBJ1-4; matching of 5 bases hints at TRBD1 as the D gene. The TCR was taken from a man aged 30 to 39 in good health. Sequencing input: naive CD4+ T cells sorted from blood. The cell subset or site label on this specimen signifies: CD45RA+ positively selected. The CDR3 region: CASSLAGREKLFF. The nucleotide sequence reads TGTGCCAGCAGTTTGGCAGGGCGAGAAAAACTGTTTTTT.